The rows below give T cell receptor beta chains drawn from one sample of a study of blood T cells in healthy people across ages. A single record per CDR3 protein comes from TCRdb applying MiXCR to the 5' RACE reads. The sample holds roughly 720,000 distinct CDR3 sequences, about 53% seen once. The sequenced sample was blood. The receptors originated from a man at least 80 years old in good health. CDR3s include the opening cysteine and the closing phenylalanine or tryptophan. D genes are given only for firm matches. Size tells how often a clone was seen (once, few, many) or the class of an expanded clone, and some rows leave it out.

d_call clone_size j_call v_call cdr3_nt cdr3_aa
TRBD1 few TRBJ1-2 TRBV7-2 TGTGCCAGCAGATCCACCGGGACAGGGGATGGCTACACCTTC CASRSTGTGDGYTF
TRBD2 few TRBJ2-7 TRBV2 TGTGCCAGCAGTGACCCGGGGCTAGCGGGTTCCTACGAGCAGTACTTC CASSDPGLAGSYEQYF
TRBD2 once TRBJ2-5 TRBV5-1 TGCGCCAGCAGCATCCGGGACCCGTGGGGAGGGCAGTACTTC CASSIRDPWGGQYF
TRBD1 once TRBJ2-5 TRBV28 TGTGCCAGCAGTTTAACGGACAGGGGGCGAGAGACCCAGTACTTC CASSLTDRGRETQYF
TRBD2 - TRBJ2-3 TRBV6-4 TGTGCCAGAGCCGAAAGGACTAGCGTTCCAGATACGCAGTATTTT CARAERTSVPDTQYF
- few TRBJ1-1 TRBV29-1 TGCAGCGTCATCAGGGGCACGACTGAAGCTTTCTTT CSVIRGTTEAFF
TRBD1 - TRBJ2-2 TRBV2 TGTGCCAGCACCAAGGGACAGGGAAGTGCCACCGGGGAGCTGTTTTTT CASTKGQGSATGELFF
TRBD1 - TRBJ1-6 TRBV5-4 TGTGCCAGCAGCGCGCGGGACAGACCAAATTCACCCCTCCACTTT CASSARDRPNSPLHF
TRBD2 - TRBJ2-1 TRBV30 TGTGCCTGGAGCGGGAGGACTTACAATGAGCAGTTCTTC CAWSGRTYNEQFF
- few TRBJ1-1 TRBV13 TGTGCCAGCAGCTCCCCCGGACAGATGAACACTGAAGCTTTCTTT CASSSPGQMNTEAFF
- - TRBJ2-3 TRBV6-1 TGTGCCAGCAGTGGGGATAGGTCGACCACAGATACGCAGTATTTT CASSGDRSTTDTQYF
- - TRBJ2-7 TRBV2 TGTGCCAGCAGCCCGCAGGGAAAGGGTTACGAGCAGTACTTC CASSPQGKGYEQYF
- - TRBJ2-3 TRBV4-2 TGTGCCAGCAGCCACGACACGCAGTATTTT CASSHDTQYF
TRBD1 - TRBJ2-7 TRBV29-1 TGCAGCGCTGGACAGGGAAACCACGAGCAGTACTTC CSAGQGNHEQYF
- - TRBJ1-5 TRBV2 TGTGCCAGCGGGGGGGCCAATCAGCCCCAGCATTTT CASGGANQPQHF
- - TRBJ2-7 TRBV29-1 TGCAGCGGTGGGCGGACTTTCTACGAGCAGTACTTC CSGGRTFYEQYF
- few TRBJ1-1 TRBV7-8 TGTGCCAGCAGCTCCCTGAGCGCGAACACTGAAGCTTTCTTT CASSSLSANTEAFF
- many TRBJ2-4 TRBV20-1 TGCAGTGCCTTAGATGGCAGGGTAGGCATTCAGTACTTC CSALDGRVGIQYF
TRBD2 - TRBJ2-7 TRBV18 TGTGCCAGCTCCCCAATACCGGGACTAGCGGGAGTTTCCTACGAGCAGTACTTC CASSPIPGLAGVSYEQYF
- - TRBJ1-2 TRBV12-3/TRBV12-4 TGTGCCAGCGTTAGTGGGGGCAGCTATGGCTACACCTTC CASVSGGSYGYTF
- few TRBJ2-1 TRBV29-1 TGCAGCGTTGATCAGGGGGGCGTCTACAATGAGCAGTTCTTC CSVDQGGVYNEQFF
- - TRBJ1-6 TRBV3-1 TGTGCCAGCAGCCAGGGAACTGCCGGTAATTCACCCCTCCACTTT CASSQGTAGNSPLHF
- few TRBJ2-7 TRBV7-9 TGTGCCAGCAGTTCCCTTAGCGAGCAGTACTTC CASSSLSEQYF
- few TRBJ2-7 TRBV6-1 TGTGCCAGCAGTGTAACAGGTATCGGCTACGAGCAGTACTTC CASSVTGIGYEQYF
- few TRBJ2-3 TRBV28 TGTGCCAGCAGTTCCCCGGGAGAGGGAGCAGATACGCAGTATTTT CASSSPGEGADTQYF
TRBD2 few TRBJ2-1 TRBV7-8 TGTGCCAGCAGCTTAGATACTAGCGGGGCAGGGTTCTTC CASSLDTSGAGFF
TRBD2 - TRBJ2-5 TRBV7-9 TGTGCCAGCAGCACCCGGACTAGCGGGAGAGGTAATGAGCAGTACTTC CASSTRTSGRGNEQYF
TRBD2 - TRBJ2-1 TRBV29-1 TGCAGCGTTGAAGGCCTAGCGGGAGTTGACTACAATGAGCAGTTCTTC CSVEGLAGVDYNEQFF
- - TRBJ2-3 TRBV12-3/TRBV12-4 TGTGCCAGCAGTTTACAGGGAGGGGGCAGATACGCGTATTTT CASSLQGGGRYAYF